This T cell receptor (beta chain) was identified during a study of blood T cell repertoires in COVID-19. Study-wide context: COVID-19 samples from acute and convalescent phases originated in the United States, Italy and Spain. PBMCs, B-cell-depleted T cells, or T cells were the source of the cDNA or gDNA that made up the material.

The repertoire was sequenced with immunoSEQ multiplex PCR; TCRdb's copy has only in-frame clones and lacks some. The sample gives some 80,000 clones, around 80% of which show up once; around 12% is in the top ten. This CDR3 region has 15 residues. Deletions cut 2 bases from V and 6 bases from J, with 12 bases between. Germline lookup yields CDR1 SGDLS and CDR2 YYNGEE. Sample: peripheral blood. The V and J genes are TRBV9 and TRBJ1-6; D is undetermined. The clonotype was recovered from a man aged 80 or over with acute or convalescent COVID-19. In DNA, the CDR3 is TGTGCCAGCAGCGTCGGCCAGGCACCTAATTCACCCCTCCACTTT. Protein product: CASSVGQAPNSPLHF.